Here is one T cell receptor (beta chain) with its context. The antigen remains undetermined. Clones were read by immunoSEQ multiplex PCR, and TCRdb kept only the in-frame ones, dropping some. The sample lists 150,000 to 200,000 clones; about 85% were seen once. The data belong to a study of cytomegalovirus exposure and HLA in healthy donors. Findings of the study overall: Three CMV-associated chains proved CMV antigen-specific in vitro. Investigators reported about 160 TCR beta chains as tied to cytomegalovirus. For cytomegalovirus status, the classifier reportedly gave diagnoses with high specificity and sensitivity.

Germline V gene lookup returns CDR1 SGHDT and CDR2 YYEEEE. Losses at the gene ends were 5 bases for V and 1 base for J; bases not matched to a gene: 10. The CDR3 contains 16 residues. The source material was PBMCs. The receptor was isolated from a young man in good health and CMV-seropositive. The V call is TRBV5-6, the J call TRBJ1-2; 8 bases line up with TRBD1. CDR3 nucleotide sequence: TGTGCCAGCAGTCCCGGGACAGGATTCTTTAACTATGGCTACACCTTC. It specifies CASSPGTGFFNYGYTF. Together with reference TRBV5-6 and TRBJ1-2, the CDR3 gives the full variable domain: DAGVTQSPTHLIKTRGQQVTLRCSPKSGHDTVSWYQQALGQGPQFIFQYYEEEERQRGNFPDRFSGHQFPNYSSELNVNALLLGDSALYLCASSPGTGFFNYGYTFGSGTRLTVV.